The 17 T cell receptor beta chains presented below share a single source sample, sequenced in a study of blood T cell repertoires in COVID-19. The table came from immunoSEQ multiplex PCR; TCRdb's copy has only in-frame clones and leaves some out. The table lists 50,000 to 65,000 clones, approximately 82% of them singletons. The sequencing sample was made of peripheral blood. The receptors were gathered from a human donor in a cohort sampled during active COVID-19.

This chain links TRBV19 with TRBJ1-2; maybe TRBD1 (5 bases). Germline V gene sequence: CDR1 LNHDA, CDR2 SQIVND (reference sequence). The CDR3 is 15 residues long. Trimming took 5 bases from V and 5 from J, leaving 18 bases between them. The CDR3 here is CASSHWGGMMYGYTF. CDR3 bases: TGTGCCAGTAGTCACTGGGGGGGTATGATGTATGGCTACACCTTC. The full variable domain, completed using reference TRBV19 and TRBJ1-2, is DGGITQSPKYLFRKEGQNVTLSCEQNLNHDAMYWYRQDPGQGLRLIYYSQIVNDFQKGDIAEGYSVSREKKESFPLTVTSAQKNPTAFYLCASSHWGGMMYGYTFGSGTRLTVV.

This clone was recorded once. V and J are TRBV7-3 and TRBJ1-1; TRBD1 is a possible D gene (6 bases). Deletions cut 5 bases from V and 5 bases from J, with 21 bases between. From germline, CDR1 is SGHTA and CDR2 FQGTGA. The CDR3 has 16 amino acids. CDR3 in DNA: TGTGCCAGCAGCCCACGGGCCCCGGGGGGCGGGACTGAAGCTTTCTTT. Translating it yields CASSPRAPGGGTEAFF.

The chain links TRBV24-1 to TRBJ2-5, with 11 bases aligning to TRBD1. The CDR3 runs to 16 residues. Unmatched junction bases numbered 5, after V lost 1 base and J lost 5 bases. Germline CDR1 KGHDR, CDR2 SFDVKD. The CDR3 reads CATSDFGTGGTETQYF. For the CDR3, the DNA is TGTGCCACCAGTGATTTTGGGACAGGGGGAACGGAGACCCAGTACTTC.

The chain recombines TRBV5-1 with TRBJ2-4; 9 nucleotides line up with TRBD1. Trimming removed 4 bases from V and 7 bases from J; junction bases left unmatched: 9. In germline, CDR1 is SGHRS, CDR2 YFSETQ. The CDR3 extends over 15 amino acids. In DNA, the CDR3 is TGCGCCAGCAGCCTTTCTCCGGGACAGGGCAACATTCAGTACTTC. Translated: CASSLSPGQGNIQYF.

This chain joins TRBV7-6 and TRBJ2-5, with 13 bases identical to TRBD2. This CDR3 is built from 18 residues. Germline V gene sequence: CDR1 SGHVS, CDR2 FNYEAQ. J gave up 2 bases and V 3 bases, and 9 bases lay outside the gene matches. The CDR3 region has the DNA TGTGCCAGCAGCTTTGCACCCCCGGGACTAGCGGGGCAAGAGACCCAGTACTTC. Amino acids: CASSFAPPGLAGQETQYF.

J is TRBJ1-2 and V is TRBV6-5, with D possibly being TRBD1 (6 bases). The CDR3 totals 15 residues. The germline V gene has CDR1 MNHEY and CDR2 SVGAGI. Trimming stripped 7 bases from V and 2 bases from J, with 17 bases between. The CDR3 reads CASKGENRANYGYTF. The CDR3 bases are TGTGCCAGCAAAGGGGAAAACAGGGCGAACTATGGCTACACCTTC.

The rearrangement joins TRBV5-6 to TRBJ2-5; tentatively, D is TRBD2 (5 bases). Trimming took off 0 bases at V and 1 base at J, with 7 bases between the two ends. The CDR3 has 14 residues. Germline V gene sequence: CDR1 SGHDT, CDR2 YYEEEE. CDR3 region: CASSLGGFQETQYF. CDR3 in DNA: TGTGCCAGCAGCTTGGGAGGGTTCCAAGAGACCCAGTACTTC.

The V call is TRBV5-1, the J call TRBJ1-1; the match to TRBD1 covers 10 bases. There are 13 residues in the CDR3. Germline CDR1 and CDR2: SGHRS and YFSETQ. The ends lost 3 bases at V and 6 bases at J; junction bases unmatched: 2. This CDR3 reads CASSWTGGSEAFF. The DNA of the CDR3 is TGCGCCAGCAGCTGGACAGGGGGTTCTGAAGCTTTCTTT.

The chain has TRBV5-1 and TRBJ2-6, with 7 nucleotides matching TRBD1. The germline V gene encodes CDR1 SGHRS and CDR2 YFSETQ. Trimming cost V 2 bases and J 2 bases; bases outside gene matches: 7. This CDR3 region has 17 residues. The CDR3 nucleotides are TGCGCCAGCAGCTTCACCCGACAGGGTACTGGGGCCAACGTCCTGACTTTC. This translates into CASSFTRQGTGANVLTF.

CDR3 coding DNA: TGTGCCAGCAGCTTGATGGCAGGATTTAGCTCCTACAATGAGCAGTTCTTC. Residues: CASSLMAGFSSYNEQFF. V gene TRBV7-9 combines with J gene TRBJ2-1; the D is unclear. CDR1 and CDR2 (germline): SEHNR, FQNEAQ (reference sequence). Trimming stripped 3 bases from V and 0 bases from J, with 15 bases between. The CDR3 is 17 residues long.

The chain recombines TRBV4-2 with TRBJ2-3; 9 bases align to TRBD2. Germline CDR1 reads LGHNA; CDR2 reads YNFKEQ. V shed 4 bases and J 1 base; nucleotides not matched to a gene: 9. CDR3 length equals 17 residues. The CDR3 sequence is CASSPTLAGKGTDTQYF. CDR3 sequence (DNA): TGTGCCAGCAGCCCAACGCTAGCGGGAAAGGGCACAGATACGCAGTATTTT.

The CDR3 nucleotides read TGTGCCACCAGCAGATCAGGGACTACCCAAGAGACCCAGTACTTC. Its protein product is CATSRSGTTQETQYF. This sequence joins TRBV15 and TRBJ2-5, with 7 positions matching TRBD2. From germline, CDR1 is LNHNV and CDR2 YYDKDF (reference sequence). This CDR3 is built from 15 residues. V trimming: 2 bases; J trimming: 1 base; junction bases outside the gene matches: 4.

This CDR3 is CASSPGTRSSYEQYF. Here the CDR3 DNA reads TGTGCCAGCAGCCCAGGGACTCGAAGCTCCTACGAGCAGTACTTC. The genes are TRBV9 and TRBJ2-7; D possibly corresponds to TRBD2 (6 bases). This CDR3 has 15 amino acids. CDR1 and CDR2 from the germline V gene are SGDLS and YYNGEE. Trimming left V 4 bases short and J 0 bases short, with 14 bases between.

J is TRBJ1-2 and V is TRBV2; D is ambiguous. CDR1 is SNHLY and CDR2 is FYNNEI in the germline V gene. Trimming left V 2 bases short and J 14 bases short, with 15 bases between. The CDR3 runs 12 residues. CDR3 protein: CASSENNAGETF. For the CDR3, the DNA is TGTGCCAGCAGTGAAAATAACGCCGGGGAAACCTTC.

As concerns this clone: The sample has other DNA sequences that encode this CDR3 too. This chain uses TRBV6-5 with TRBJ1-1; D perhaps matches TRBD1 (6 bases). The germline V gene has CDR1 MNHEY and CDR2 SVGAGI. CDR3 size: 13 residues. V was pared by 7 bases and J by 4 bases, with 13 bases between. The CDR3 reads CASTRGGGTEAFF. As DNA, the CDR3 is TGTGCCAGCACCCGAGGGGGTGGCACTGAAGCTTTCTTT.

This chain connects TRBV19 to TRBJ1-1; D possibly corresponds to TRBD1 (5 bases). CDR1 is LNHDA and CDR2 is SQIVND in the germline V gene (reference sequence). The CDR3 covers 15 residues. The V end lost 5 bases, the J end lost 4 bases, and 17 bases lay between the germline ends. The CDR3 region has the DNA TGTGCCAGTAGTCCCAGCAGGGAAGGTATCACTGAAGCTTTCTTT. It translates to CASSPSREGITEAFF.

The CDR3 coding sequence is TGTGCCAGCAGCAAAGAAGAGGCGGGCGTAGCGGGAGGTTACGAGCAGTACTTC. It translates to CASSKEEAGVAGGYEQYF. The chain links TRBV21-1 to TRBJ2-7; the D call TRBD2 from the table was never checked on the DNA. TRBV21-1 is classified as a pseudogene. The CDR3 totals 18 residues.